The 14 T cell receptor beta chains given below trace back to one sample, sequenced in a study of blood T cell repertoires in COVID-19. Generated by immunoSEQ multiplex PCR, the TCRdb table keeps only in-frame clones and is missing some. The sample has 65,000 or so clones; about four fifths are singletons. The specimen was peripheral blood. These receptor sequences come from a human donor in a cohort sampled during active COVID-19.

V is TRBV7-2 and J is TRBJ1-2; D unresolved. Germline CDR1 and CDR2: SGHTA and FQGNSA. The CDR3 runs 14 residues. V gave up 5 bases and J gave up 4 bases, with 14 bases separating them. Here the CDR3 reads CASSLTGKGYGYTF. DNA of the CDR3: TGTGCCAGCAGCCTGACCGGGAAAGGCTATGGCTACACCTTC.

This chain connects TRBV13 to TRBJ1-1, with D perhaps matching TRBD1 (5 bases). The CDR3 contains 16 residues. The V and J ends lost 4 bases and 4 bases respectively, with 19 bases between them. The V gene's germline CDR1 is PRHDT and CDR2 FYEKMQ (reference sequence). The DNA for the CDR3 is TGTGCCAGCAGCTCGAGGGGTGGTGGGACTATCACTGAAGCTTTCTTT. It yields the protein CASSSRGGGTITEAFF. The variable domain in full, completed from reference TRBV13 and TRBJ1-1, reads AAGVIQSPRHLIKEKRETATLKCYPIPRHDTVYWYQQGPGQDPQFLISFYEKMQSDKGSIPDRFSAQQFSDYHSELNMSSLELGDSALYFCASSSRGGGTITEAFFGQGTRLTVV.

This sequence joins TRBV30 and TRBJ1-4; perhaps TRBD1 as D (5 bases). The CDR3 contains 13 residues. The V end lost 4 bases, the J end lost 7 bases, and 13 bases lay between the germline ends. The germline V gene encodes CDR1 GTSNPN and CDR2 SVGIG (reference sequence). The CDR3 here is CAWKGSGREKLFF. The CDR3 DNA reads TGTGCCTGGAAGGGGTCAGGGCGTGAAAAACTGTTTTTT.

This chain connects TRBV3-1 (or the pseudogene TRBV3-2) to TRBJ2-2; tentative D call: TRBD2 (7 bases). Germline assignment: CDR1 LGHDT and CDR2 YNNKEL (reference sequence). The CDR3 is 17 residues long. Trimming removed 0 bases from V and 5 bases from J, with 16 bases in between. The CDR3 sequence: CASSQEKRGGRTGELFF. DNA of the CDR3: TGTGCCAGCAGCCAAGAAAAAAGGGGGGGAAGAACCGGGGAGCTGTTTTTT.

This chain links TRBV18 with TRBJ1-2, with D possibly matching TRBD1 (6 bases). The CDR3 consists of 14 residues. Trimming took off 3 bases at V and 8 bases at J, with 16 bases between the two ends. Germline V lookup: CDR1 KGHSH, CDR2 LQKENI. The CDR3 spells CASSPTRGQRGYTF. DNA of the CDR3: TGTGCCAGCTCACCGACCAGGGGTCAAAGGGGCTACACCTTC.

This sequence joins TRBV3-1 (or the pseudogene TRBV3-2) and TRBJ2-7; TRBD2 agrees at 9 bases. This CDR3 contains 12 residues. Germline CDR1 LGHDT, CDR2 YNNKEL (reference sequence). V shed 10 bases, J shed 3 bases, and the junction held 4 bases outside the gene matches. CDR3 sequence: CATATSGYEQYF. The CDR3 DNA sequence: TGTGCCACCGCGACTAGCGGCTACGAGCAGTACTTC.

The gene calls are TRBV15 and TRBJ1-5; TRBD1 matches at 7 bases. The J segment lost 0 bases and the V segment lost 5 bases, leaving 7 bases of the junction unmatched. From germline, CDR1 is LNHNV and CDR2 YYDKDF (reference sequence). The CDR3 has 16 residues. For the CDR3, the DNA is TGTGCCACCAGCGACCTCACAGGGGTTAGCAATCAGCCCCAGCATTTT. This encodes CATSDLTGVSNQPQHF.

The chain recombines TRBV9 with TRBJ2-1, with D possibly TRBD2 on 6 matching bases. The germline V gene has CDR1 SGDLS and CDR2 YYNGEE. V was clipped by 6 bases and J by 0 bases, with 16 bases between them. CDR3 length: 16 amino acids. CDR3 amino acids: CASTGGASVSYNEQFF. CDR3 DNA sequence: TGTGCCAGCACCGGTGGGGCTAGCGTCTCCTACAATGAGCAGTTCTTC.

The gene calls are TRBV5-4 and TRBJ2-5; a possible D gene is TRBD1 (6 bases). The length of the CDR3 is 13 residues. V lost 6 bases and J 3 bases, leaving 12 bases between the germline ends. Germline values: CDR1 SGHNT, CDR2 YYREEE (reference sequence). The CDR3 sequence is CASNPQGKETQYF. Here the CDR3 DNA reads TGTGCCAGCAATCCACAGGGAAAAGAGACCCAGTACTTC.

The chain employs TRBV27 and TRBJ2-3; D may be TRBD1 (6 bases). This CDR3 comprises 15 residues. Germline V gene sequence: CDR1 MNHEY, CDR2 SMNVEV (reference sequence). Trimming removed 3 bases at V and 9 bases at J, with 19 bases between. The chain's CDR3 is CASSFQGLVYLTQYF. The CDR3 DNA follows: TGTGCCAGCAGTTTCCAGGGGCTGGTTTACTTGACGCAGTATTTT.

V and J are TRBV27 and TRBJ2-3, with 14 nucleotides matching TRBD2. The germline gives CDR1 MNHEY, CDR2 SMNVEV (reference sequence). This CDR3 region has 22 residues. Trimming cost V 4 bases and J 0 bases; bases outside gene matches: 18. CDR3 nucleotides: TGTGCCAGCAGTTCCGTCCCTCGGACTAGCGGGAGGTGGGGCTACAGCACAGATACGCAGTATTTT. Protein sequence: CASSSVPRTSGRWGYSTDTQYF.

The chain joins TRBV7-2 to TRBJ2-5, with TRBD1 matching 8 bases. Germline lookup yields CDR1 SGHTA and CDR2 FQGNSA. Germline trimming cut 0 bases from V and 3 bases from J; bases unmatched to any gene: 3. This CDR3 contains 15 residues. CDR3 nucleotides: TGTGCCAGCAGCTTAGCCAGGGGGCGGGAAGAGACCCAGTACTTC. Translating gives CASSLARGREETQYF.

The chain joins TRBV1 to TRBJ2-1; the D call in the table, TRBD2, was not verified against the DNA. TRBV1 is deemed a pseudogene. CDR3 length: 16 amino acids. The CDR3 loop is CTSSRGGIVPYNEQFF. The CDR3 DNA follows: TGCACCAGCAGCCGGGGGGGTATAGTGCCCTACAATGAGCAGTTCTTC.

The rearrangement links TRBV4-1 to TRBJ1-4; 8 nucleotides align to TRBD1. The CDR3 loop spans 15 amino acids. Looked up from germline, CDR1 is MGHRA and CDR2 is YSYEKL. J gave up 4 bases and V 3 bases, and 4 bases lay outside the gene matches. The CDR3 here is CASSQKDRVNEKLFF. CDR3 sequence (DNA): TGCGCCAGCAGCCAGAAGGACAGGGTTAATGAAAAACTGTTTTTT.